One and the same sample provided the 5 T cell receptor beta chains below, sequenced in a study of Tregs in tolerant kidney transplant recipients. Some clones are missing from TCRdb's copy, which holds only in-frame ones; the method was immunoSEQ multiplex PCR. The repertoire holds 60,000 or so clones, with 83% as singletons. The sample was CD4+ T cells from blood. Every receptor here comes from a human donor in good health.

The V call is TRBV5-4, the J call TRBJ2-5, with D possibly TRBD2 on 5 matching bases. Germline CDR1 is SGHNT and CDR2 is YYREEE (reference sequence). The V end lost 2 bases, the J end lost 3 bases, and 17 bases lay between the germline ends. This CDR3 comprises 16 residues. The CDR3 loop is CASSFPGSTDKETQYF. CDR3 bases: TGTGCCAGCAGCTTTCCTGGGAGTACGGATAAAGAGACCCAGTACTTC.

V is TRBV10-3 and J is TRBJ1-2, with TRBD1 matching 7 bases. This CDR3 spans 17 amino acids. The ends lost 4 bases at V and 0 bases at J; junction bases unmatched: 11. The germline V gene has CDR1 ENHRY and CDR2 SYGVKD. CDR3 nucleotides: TGTGCCATCAGTGCGACTCAAGGACAGGAGACTAACTATGGCTACACCTTC. Its protein product is CAISATQGQETNYGYTF.

This clone came up a few times. At one of its ends the junction is not consistent with the germline gene, which may arise from a read error. The J gene is TRBJ2-5, the V gene TRBV30, with 9 bases lining up with TRBD1. CDR3 size: 12 residues. Germline CDR1 GTSNPN, CDR2 SVGIG (reference sequence). This CDR3 reads CAWSVRAGTGNF. The CDR3 bases are TGTGCCTGGAGTGTACGGGCCGGGACAGGGAACTTC.

The chain recombines TRBV30 with TRBJ2-2; no firm D call. Between the trimmed V and J ends, which lost 4 bases and 5 bases, there was a span of 5 bases. Germline V gene sequence: CDR1 GTSNPN, CDR2 SVGIG (reference sequence). This CDR3 region has 11 residues. CDR3 coding DNA: TGTGCCTGGACGGAAACCGGGGAGCTGTTTTTT. Protein: CAWTETGELFF.

This clone was seen only a few times. The chain couples TRBV2 to TRBJ1-5; tentatively, D is TRBD1 (5 bases). Trimming cost V 6 bases and J 1 base, with 13 bases left between them. The CDR3 length is 15 residues. Germline values: CDR1 SNHLY, CDR2 FYNNEI. In DNA, the CDR3 is TGTGCCAGCAGACGACAGTTGTGGAGCAATCAGCCCCAGCATTTT. It specifies CASRRQLWSNQPQHF.